This note documents a single TCR beta chain sequence. The specificity of this receptor is unknown. Qualities for individual bases were not recorded, and no much larger clone is one base off. This record belongs to a study of technical replicates of blood from a few donors (TCRdb year 2017). The CDR3 runs 16 amino acids, cysteine and phenylalanine included. Solely the CDR3 DNA is kept, with 48 bases framed from the first base. Germline trimming: 4 bases from V, 4 bases from J; junction bases outside gene matches: 10. Sequences MDHEN (CDR1) and SYDVKM (CDR2) are obtained from the germline V gene. Libraries were made using the immunoSEQ multiplex PCR assay. TCRdb limited this immuneACCESS table to in-frame rearrangements with V and J called. A share of clones is missing; checked studies link under half to unresolved V genes, and the rest is unexplained. This sample comprises more than 65,000 clones, roughly 95% of them detected only once. 0.2% to 0.25% of the sample is taken by the ten largest.

The chain is encoded by TRBV28 joined to TRBJ2-3; 8 central nucleotides agree with TRBD2. This sequence originates from a human donor in good health. The sample taken for sequencing was T cells isolated from PBMCs. The CDR3 amino acid sequence is: CASSSISGIGADTQYF. The nucleotide sequence reads as follows: TGTGCCAGCAGTTCCATTAGCGGGATAGGTGCAGATACGCAGTATTTT.